This is a list of T cell receptor beta chains from one sample in a study of T cells in Graves' hyperthyroidism and ophthalmopathy. MiXCR was run by TCRdb on the multiplex PCR reads, yielding one entry per CDR3 protein. The data show 540,000 or so distinct CDR3 sequences, about a sixth seen once. Sample: blood. These receptors originate from a woman in her thirties with Graves' hyperthyroidism. The CDR3 runs from the conserved cysteine through the conserved F or W. Each record gives: J gene, clone size, V gene, D gene, CDR3 DNA, CDR3 protein. A D gene is named only where the DNA matches it firmly. Expanded clones are given a class, and other clones once, few, many or no size at all.

TRBJ2-1 | many | TRBV7-7 | TRBD2 | TGTGCCAGCAGCTTCCGAGTCACCGGGACTAGCGGGAGTTGTGAGCAGTTCTTC | CASSFRVTGTSGSCEQFF
TRBJ2-1 | . | TRBV6-1 | TRBD1 | TGTGCCAGCAGAGGGGGCATTGGGGCGCTGAGCTCCTACAATGAGCAGTTCTTC | CASRGGIGALSSYNEQFF
TRBJ2-7 | many | TRBV25-1 | . | TGTGCCAACCAGGGACGGTGGTACGAGCAGTACTTC | CANQGRWYEQYF
TRBJ2-1 | many | TRBV20-1 | TRBD2 | TGCAGTGCTCCCGCAGGCGGGAGGGCCTACAATGAGCAGTTCTTC | CSAPAGGRAYNEQFF
TRBJ2-5 | many | TRBV24-1 | . | TGTGCCACCCGTGGGAGGAATCAAGAGACCCAGTACTTC | CATRGRNQETQYF
TRBJ2-7 | many | TRBV29-1 | TRBD2 | TGCAGCGTTGAAGGAGCGGGAGTAGGTTACGAGCAGTACTTC | CSVEGAGVGYEQYF
TRBJ2-1 | many | TRBV7-2 | TRBD2 | TGTGCCAGCAGCCTAAGGACTAGCTGGCATGAGCAGTTCTTC | CASSLRTSWHEQFF
TRBJ1-5 | many | TRBV11-2 | . | TGTGCCAGCAGCTCCGAACCAAATCAGCCCCAGCATTTT | CASSSEPNQPQHF
TRBJ1-6 | . | TRBV20-1 | TRBD1 | TGCAGTGCTAGTAGCACGACGACAGGGGCGGATTCACCCCTCCACTTT | CSASSTTTGADSPLHF
TRBJ2-1 | many | TRBV6-1 | TRBD2 | TGTGCCAGCAGTTACCCACCGGGGACTAGCGGGAGTTATAGCAATGAGCAGTTCTTC | CASSYPPGTSGSYSNEQFF
TRBJ2-5 | . | TRBV25-1 | . | TGTGCCAGCAGTGCCACGACAGGGAGGGCAGAGACCCAGTACTTC | CASSATTGRAETQYF
TRBJ1-1 | . | TRBV13 | TRBD1 | TGTGCCAGCAGCGACTCCGGGACAGGGGACACTGAAGCTTTCTTT | CASSDSGTGDTEAFF
TRBJ2-6 | many | TRBV28 | . | TGTGCCAGCAGTTCGGTAGGGTTTCCGTCTGGGGCCAACGTCCTGACTTTC | CASSSVGFPSGANVLTF
TRBJ2-1 | . | TRBV19 | . | TGTGCCAGTAGTATTACTAGCAGGGGCAATGAGCAGTTCTTC | CASSITSRGNEQFF
TRBJ2-6 | . | TRBV6-5 | . | TGTGCCAGCAGTTACCGGAGCCCTGGGGCCAACGTCCTGACTTTC | CASSYRSPGANVLTF
TRBJ2-2 | few | TRBV7-9 | . | TGTGCCAGCAGCAACGGGCCCGGGGAGCTGTTTTTT | CASSNGPGELFF
TRBJ2-6 | . | TRBV7-9 | TRBD2 | TGTGCCAGCAGCTTAGTAGGTGGGACTAATCTCTTCGGGGCCAACGTCCTGACTTTC | CASSLVGGTNLFGANVLTF
TRBJ1-6 | few | TRBV20-1 | . | TGCAGTGCCTCTACAACAGGGCAGGGTAATTCACCCCTCCACTTT | CSASTTGQGNSPLHF
TRBJ1-5 | . | TRBV20-1 | TRBD1 | TGCAGTGCTGACCGATCTGGACAGGGGGCCGGCAATCAGCCCCAGCATTTT | CSADRSGQGAGNQPQHF
TRBJ2-7 | . | TRBV4-2 | TRBD1 | TGTGCCAGCAGCCAAGGATGGGGACAGCCCTACGAGCAGTACTTC | CASSQGWGQPYEQYF
TRBJ2-1 | few | TRBV29-1 | TRBD2 | TGCAGCGGGACGGGGGAGGGATACAATGAGCAGTTCTTC | CSGTGEGYNEQFF
TRBJ2-1 | . | TRBV7-2 | . | TGTGCCAGCAGCACTACGGTGGGGGTACGATACAATGAGCAGTTCTTC | CASSTTVGVRYNEQFF
TRBJ2-7 | many | TRBV11-1 | . | TGTGCCAGCAGCTTAGTAGGGGCCGGGCCCCTCTACGAGCAGTACTTC | CASSLVGAGPLYEQYF
TRBJ2-7 | many | TRBV12-3/TRBV12-4 | . | TGTGCCAGCAGTCCCGGACTCGAAACCGGCGAGCAGTACTTC | CASSPGLETGEQYF
TRBJ2-7 | . | TRBV11-2 | . | TGTGCCAGCAGCCACTACCGGGACTTCTCCTACGAGCAGTACTTC | CASSHYRDFSYEQYF
TRBJ2-1 | few | TRBV7-3 | . | TGTGCCAGCAGCTTAAGGGGGCTAGCCTCGAACAATGAGCAGTTCTTC | CASSLRGLASNNEQFF
TRBJ2-2 | few | TRBV12-3/TRBV12-4 | . | TGTGCCAGCAGTTTGGTCCGGGACGGCGGGGAGCTGTTTTTT | CASSLVRDGGELFF
TRBJ2-1 | once | TRBV6-5 | TRBD2 | TGTGCCAGCAGTTACTCGGGCGGGGGGAATGAGCAGTTCTTC | CASSYSGGGNEQFF
TRBJ2-2 | . | TRBV2 | TRBD2 | TGTGCCAGACAGATATCCGGGACTAGCGGGAGCAGTCCCGGGGAGCTGTTTTTT | CARQISGTSGSSPGELFF
TRBJ1-5 | . | TRBV20-1 | . | TGCAGTGCTAGAGATCGAAGGGGCAGGTACCGAAGCAATCAGCCCCAGCATTTT | CSARDRRGRYRSNQPQHF
TRBJ1-1 | . | TRBV5-4 | . | TGTGCCAGCAAAATTACAGGGATTCGCACTGAAGCTTCCTTT | CASKITGIRTEASF
TRBJ2-3 | . | TRBV7-2 | TRBD2 | TGTGCCAGCAGCATCACTAGCGGGGGCCAAGATACGCAGTATTTT | CASSITSGGQDTQYF
TRBJ1-2 | few | TRBV7-2 | . | TGTGCCAGCAGCTTAGACTCTAGCTATGGCTACACCTTC | CASSLDSSYGYTF
TRBJ1-4 | few | TRBV4-3 | . | TGCGCCAGCAGCCAAGTTTTAACAGGAAGTGAAAAACTGTTTTTT | CASSQVLTGSEKLFF
TRBJ2-1 | many | TRBV20-1 | . | TGCAGTGCTACTACCAGCTCCTACAATGAGCAGTTCTTC | CSATTSSYNEQFF
TRBJ2-6 | . | TRBV12-3/TRBV12-4 | . | TGTGCCAGCAGCGCCGACAGGTTCTCTGGGGCCAACGTCCTGACTTTC | CASSADRFSGANVLTF
TRBJ2-1 | many | TRBV5-1 | . | TGCGCCAGCAGCTTGGGTGGCCCAAGCACCTACAATGAGCAGTTCTTC | CASSLGGPSTYNEQFF
TRBJ2-7 | . | TRBV7-2 | . | TGTGCCAGCAGCTTAGCGAGTCCGAAATACGAGCAGTACTTC | CASSLASPKYEQYF
TRBJ2-7 | . | TRBV20-1 | TRBD2 | TGCAGTGCTAGAGCTGCGGGGGGGGGGCAGTACTTC | CSARAAGGGQYF
TRBJ1-6 | many | TRBV6-6 | . | TGTGCCAGCAGTTACGTGGCCAGTAATAATTCACCCCTCCACTTT | CASSYVASNNSPLHF
TRBJ2-3 | few | TRBV5-1 | TRBD2 | TGCGCCAGCAGCCGGTCGGGGGAGGGCCTCGCAGATACGCAGTATTTT | CASSRSGEGLADTQYF
TRBJ2-2 | many | TRBV7-3 | TRBD2 | TGTGCCAGCAGCCCAGGACTAGCGGATCAGCTGTTTTTT | CASSPGLADQLFF
TRBJ2-2 | . | TRBV4-1 | TRBD2 | TGCGCCAGCAGCTCGGCAGCGGGAGCGGTCGGGGAGCTGTTTTTT | CASSSAAGAVGELFF
TRBJ2-2 | few | TRBV20-1 | TRBD2 | TGCAGTGCTAGAGATTTTACGCGGGAGAGGACCGGGGAGCTGTTTTTT | CSARDFTRERTGELFF
TRBJ1-5 | . | TRBV24-1 | TRBD1 | TGTGCCACCAGTTTCGGAGGACAGGGGGGGCGGACAGATACGCAGCATTTT | CATSFGGQGGRTDTQHF
TRBJ1-3 | many | TRBV12-3/TRBV12-4 | . | TGTGCCAGCACTGACGGTCCCGTCCGAAACACCATATATTTT | CASTDGPVRNTIYF
TRBJ2-7 | many | TRBV12-3/TRBV12-4 | . | TGTGCCAGCAGGGGTGAGAGTTGGGAGCAGTACTTC | CASRGESWEQYF
TRBJ1-5 | many | TRBV18 | TRBD1 | TGTGCCAGCTCATCGACAGGGCATCAGCAGCCCCAGCATTTT | CASSSTGHQQPQHF
TRBJ1-2 | many | TRBV28 | . | TGTGCCAGCAGTTTGTATACGGGTCTCAGCTATGGCTACACCTTC | CASSLYTGLSYGYTF